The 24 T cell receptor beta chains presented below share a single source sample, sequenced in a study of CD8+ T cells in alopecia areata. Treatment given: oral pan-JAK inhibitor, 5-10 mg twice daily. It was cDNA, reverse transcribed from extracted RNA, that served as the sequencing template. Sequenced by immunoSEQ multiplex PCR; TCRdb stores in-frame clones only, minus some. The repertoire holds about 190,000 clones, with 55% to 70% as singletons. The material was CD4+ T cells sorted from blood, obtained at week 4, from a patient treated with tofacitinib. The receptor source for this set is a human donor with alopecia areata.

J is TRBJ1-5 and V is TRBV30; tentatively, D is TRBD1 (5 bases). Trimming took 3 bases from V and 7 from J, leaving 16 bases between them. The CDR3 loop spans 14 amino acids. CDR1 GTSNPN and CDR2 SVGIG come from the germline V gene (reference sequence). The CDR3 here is CAWRTQGLGQPQHF. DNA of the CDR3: TGTGCCTGGAGGACTCAGGGTCTTGGCCAGCCCCAGCATTTT.

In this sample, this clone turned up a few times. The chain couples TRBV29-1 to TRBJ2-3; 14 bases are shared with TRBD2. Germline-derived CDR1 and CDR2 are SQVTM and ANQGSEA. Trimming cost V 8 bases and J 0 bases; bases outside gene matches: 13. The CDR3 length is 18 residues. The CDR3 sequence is CSIRPQTSGRASTDTQYF. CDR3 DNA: TGCAGCATACGACCCCAGACTAGCGGGAGGGCCAGCACAGATACGCAGTATTTT.

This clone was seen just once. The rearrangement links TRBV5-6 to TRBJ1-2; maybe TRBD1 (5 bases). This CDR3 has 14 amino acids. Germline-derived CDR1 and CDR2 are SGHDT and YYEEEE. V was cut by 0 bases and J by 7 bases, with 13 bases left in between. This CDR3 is CASSLDGGEGGYTF. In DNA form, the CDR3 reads TGTGCCAGCAGCTTGGACGGAGGGGAGGGTGGCTACACCTTC.

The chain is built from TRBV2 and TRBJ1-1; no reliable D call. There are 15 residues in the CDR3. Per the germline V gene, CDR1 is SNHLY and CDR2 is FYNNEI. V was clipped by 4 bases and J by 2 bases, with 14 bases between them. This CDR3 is CASSGSRTANTEAFF. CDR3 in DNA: TGTGCCAGCAGTGGATCCCGGACGGCTAACACTGAAGCTTTCTTT.

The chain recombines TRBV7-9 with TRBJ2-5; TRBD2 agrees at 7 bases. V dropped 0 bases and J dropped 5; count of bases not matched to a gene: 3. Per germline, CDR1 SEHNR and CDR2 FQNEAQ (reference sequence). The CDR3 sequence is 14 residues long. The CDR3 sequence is CASSLAGGRETQYF. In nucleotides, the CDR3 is TGTGCCAGCAGCTTAGCGGGAGGGCGCGAGACCCAGTACTTC.

The CDR3 sequence is CASSNQATSGRSETQYF. For the CDR3, the DNA is TGCGCCAGCAGCAACCAAGCTACTAGCGGGAGATCAGAGACCCAGTACTTC. This chain joins TRBV4-1 and TRBJ2-5, with TRBD2 identical over 11 bases. The CDR3 contains 17 residues. Germline V gives CDR1 MGHRA, CDR2 YSYEKL. The V and J ends lost 5 bases and 4 bases, in that order; junction bases with no gene match: 12.

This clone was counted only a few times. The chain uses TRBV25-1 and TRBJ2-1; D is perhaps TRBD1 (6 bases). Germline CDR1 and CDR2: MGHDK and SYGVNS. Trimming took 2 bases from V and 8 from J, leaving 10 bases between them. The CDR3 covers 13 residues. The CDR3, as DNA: TGTGCCAGCAGTGAAGTCAGGGGCTATGAGCAGTTCTTC. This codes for CASSEVRGYEQFF.

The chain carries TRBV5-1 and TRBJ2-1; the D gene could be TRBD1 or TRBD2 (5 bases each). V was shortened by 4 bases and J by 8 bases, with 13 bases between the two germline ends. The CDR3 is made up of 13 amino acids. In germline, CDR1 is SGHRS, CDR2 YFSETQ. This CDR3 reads CASSPMGVDEQFF. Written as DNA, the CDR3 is TGCGCCAGCAGCCCGATGGGGGTGGATGAGCAGTTCTTC. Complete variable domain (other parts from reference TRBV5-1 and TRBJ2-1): KAGVTQTPRYLIKTRGQQVTLSCSPISGHRSVSWYQQTPGQGLQFLFEYFSETQRNKGNFPGRFSGRQFSNSRSEMNVSTLELGDSALYLCASSPMGVDEQFFGPGTRLTVL.

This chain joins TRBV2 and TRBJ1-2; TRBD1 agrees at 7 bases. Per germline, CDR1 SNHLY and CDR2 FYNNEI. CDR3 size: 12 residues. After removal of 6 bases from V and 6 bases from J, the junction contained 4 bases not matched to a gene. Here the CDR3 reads CASRTGTDGYTF. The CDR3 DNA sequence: TGTGCCAGCAGGACCGGGACAGATGGCTACACCTTC.

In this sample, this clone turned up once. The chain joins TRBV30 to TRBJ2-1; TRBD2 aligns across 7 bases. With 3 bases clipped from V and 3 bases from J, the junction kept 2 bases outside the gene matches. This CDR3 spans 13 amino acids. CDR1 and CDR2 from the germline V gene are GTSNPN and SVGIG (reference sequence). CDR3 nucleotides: TGTGCCTGGAGGGGAGGGGACTACAATGAGCAGTTCTTC. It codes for CAWRGGDYNEQFF.

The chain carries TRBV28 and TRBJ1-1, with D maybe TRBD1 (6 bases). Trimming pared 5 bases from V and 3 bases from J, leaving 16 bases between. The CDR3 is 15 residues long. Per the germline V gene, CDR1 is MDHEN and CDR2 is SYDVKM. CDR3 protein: CASSPTFSGDTEAFF. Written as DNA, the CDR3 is TGTGCCAGCAGTCCCACCTTCTCAGGGGACACTGAAGCTTTCTTT.

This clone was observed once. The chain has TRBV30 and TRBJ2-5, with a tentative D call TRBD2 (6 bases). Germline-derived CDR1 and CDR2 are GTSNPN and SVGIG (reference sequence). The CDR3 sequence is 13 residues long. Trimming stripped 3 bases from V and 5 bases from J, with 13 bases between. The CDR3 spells CAWSWARGETQYF. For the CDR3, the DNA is TGTGCCTGGAGCTGGGCCCGGGGGGAGACCCAGTACTTC.

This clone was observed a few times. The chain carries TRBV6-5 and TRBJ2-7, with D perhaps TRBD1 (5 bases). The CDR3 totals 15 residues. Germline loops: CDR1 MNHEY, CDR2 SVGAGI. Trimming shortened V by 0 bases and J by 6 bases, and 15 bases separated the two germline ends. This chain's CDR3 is CASSYSRGALIEQYF. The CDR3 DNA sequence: TGTGCCAGCAGTTACTCTCGTGGGGCGCTAATCGAGCAGTACTTC.

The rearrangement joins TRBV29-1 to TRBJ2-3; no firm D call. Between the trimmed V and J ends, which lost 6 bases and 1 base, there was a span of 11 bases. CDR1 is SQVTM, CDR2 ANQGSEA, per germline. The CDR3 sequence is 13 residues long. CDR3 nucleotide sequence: TGCAGCGTAGGCCTCCCCGGCACAGATACGCAGTATTTT. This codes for CSVGLPGTDTQYF.

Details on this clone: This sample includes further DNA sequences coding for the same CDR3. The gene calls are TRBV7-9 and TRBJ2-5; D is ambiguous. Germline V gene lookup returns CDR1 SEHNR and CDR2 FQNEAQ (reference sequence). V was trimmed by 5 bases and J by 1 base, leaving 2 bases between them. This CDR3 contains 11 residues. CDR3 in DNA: TGTGCCAGCAGCCTCCAAGAGACCCAGTACTTC. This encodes CASSLQETQYF.

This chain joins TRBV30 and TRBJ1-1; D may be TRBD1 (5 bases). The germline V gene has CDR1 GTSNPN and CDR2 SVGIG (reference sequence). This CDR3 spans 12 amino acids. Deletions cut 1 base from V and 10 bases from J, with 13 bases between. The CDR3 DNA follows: TGTGCCTGGAGTGAAACGGGGCAGAGAGCTTTCTTT. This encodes CAWSETGQRAFF. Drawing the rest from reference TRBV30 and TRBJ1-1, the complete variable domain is SQTIHQWPATLVQPVGSPLSLECTVEGTSNPNLYWYRQAAGRGLQLLFYSVGIGQISSEVPQNLSASRPQDRQFILSSKKLLLSDSGFYLCAWSETGQRAFFGQGTRLTVV.

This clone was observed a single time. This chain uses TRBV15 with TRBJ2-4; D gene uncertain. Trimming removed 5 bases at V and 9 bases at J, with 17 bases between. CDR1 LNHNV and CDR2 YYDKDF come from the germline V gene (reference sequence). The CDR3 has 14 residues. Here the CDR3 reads CATSATTEKGIQYF. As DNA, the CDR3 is TGTGCCACCAGCGCTACTACCGAGAAGGGCATTCAGTACTTC.

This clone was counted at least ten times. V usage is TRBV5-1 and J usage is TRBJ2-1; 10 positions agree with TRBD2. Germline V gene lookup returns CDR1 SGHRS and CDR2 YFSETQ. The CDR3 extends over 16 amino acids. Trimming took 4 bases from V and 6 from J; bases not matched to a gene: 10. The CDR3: CASSTDGTSVPNEQFF. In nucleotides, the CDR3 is TGCGCCAGCAGCACGGACGGGACTAGCGTTCCCAATGAGCAGTTCTTC.

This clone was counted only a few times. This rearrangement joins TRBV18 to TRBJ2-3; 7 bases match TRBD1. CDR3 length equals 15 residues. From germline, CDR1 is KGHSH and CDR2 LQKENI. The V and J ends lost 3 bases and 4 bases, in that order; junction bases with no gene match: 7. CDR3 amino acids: CASSPITGVADTQYF. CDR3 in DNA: TGTGCCAGCTCACCCATCACAGGGGTAGCAGATACGCAGTATTTT.

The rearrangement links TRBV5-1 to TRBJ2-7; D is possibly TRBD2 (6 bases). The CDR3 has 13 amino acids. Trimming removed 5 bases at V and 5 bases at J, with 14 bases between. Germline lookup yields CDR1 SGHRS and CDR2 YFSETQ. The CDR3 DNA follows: TGCGCCAGCAGGTCGGTAGGCGGGAACGAGCAGTACTTC. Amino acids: CASRSVGGNEQYF.

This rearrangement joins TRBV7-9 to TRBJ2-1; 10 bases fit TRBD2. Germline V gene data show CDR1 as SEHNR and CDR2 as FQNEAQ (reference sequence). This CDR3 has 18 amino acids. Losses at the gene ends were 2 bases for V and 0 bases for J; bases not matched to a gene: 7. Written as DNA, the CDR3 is TGTGCCAGCAGCTTAATCGTCCGACTAGCGGGCTCCTACAATGAGCAGTTCTTC. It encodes CASSLIVRLAGSYNEQFF.

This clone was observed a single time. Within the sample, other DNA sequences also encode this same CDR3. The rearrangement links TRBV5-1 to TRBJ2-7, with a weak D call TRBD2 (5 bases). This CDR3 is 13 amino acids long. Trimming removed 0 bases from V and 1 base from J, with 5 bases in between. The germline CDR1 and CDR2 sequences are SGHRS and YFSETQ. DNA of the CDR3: TGCGCCAGCAGCTTGGGGGAGTCCTACGAGCAGTACTTC. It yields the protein CASSLGESYEQYF.

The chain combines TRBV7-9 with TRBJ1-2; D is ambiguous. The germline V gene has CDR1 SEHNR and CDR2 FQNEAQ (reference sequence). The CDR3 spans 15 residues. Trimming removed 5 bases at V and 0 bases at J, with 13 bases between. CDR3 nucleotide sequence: TGTGCCAGCAGCCTAGGGAAGGAATCTAACTATGGCTACACCTTC. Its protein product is CASSLGKESNYGYTF.

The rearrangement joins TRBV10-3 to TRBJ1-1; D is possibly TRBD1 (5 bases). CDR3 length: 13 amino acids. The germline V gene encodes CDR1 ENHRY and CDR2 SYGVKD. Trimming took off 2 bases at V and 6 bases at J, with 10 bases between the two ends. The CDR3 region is CAISEGGLAEAFF. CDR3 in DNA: TGTGCCATCAGTGAGGGGGGACTCGCTGAAGCTTTCTTT.